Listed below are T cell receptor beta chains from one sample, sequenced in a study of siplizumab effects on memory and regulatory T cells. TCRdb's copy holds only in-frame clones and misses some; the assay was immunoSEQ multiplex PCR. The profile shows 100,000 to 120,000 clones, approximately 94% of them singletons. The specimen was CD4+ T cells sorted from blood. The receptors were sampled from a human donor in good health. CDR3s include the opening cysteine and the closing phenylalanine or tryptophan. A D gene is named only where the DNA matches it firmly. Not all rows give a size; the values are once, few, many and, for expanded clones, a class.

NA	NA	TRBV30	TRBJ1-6	CAWGRRNSPLHF	TGTGCCTGGGGAAGAAGAAATTCACCCCTCCACTTT
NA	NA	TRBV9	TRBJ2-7	CASSASQGHEQYF	TGTGCCAGCAGCGCATCACAGGGCCACGAGCAGTACTTC
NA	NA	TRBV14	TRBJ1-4	CASSQQGLGEKLFF	TGTGCCAGCAGCCAACAGGGGCTGGGTGAAAAACTGTTTTTT
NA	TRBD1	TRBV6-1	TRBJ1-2	CASSEALLGQGASGYTF	TGTGCCAGCAGTGAAGCGCTTCTGGGACAGGGGGCGAGCGGCTACACCTTC
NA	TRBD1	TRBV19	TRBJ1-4	CASSIQGATNEKLFF	TGTGCCAGTAGTATACAGGGGGCAACTAATGAAAAACTGTTTTTT
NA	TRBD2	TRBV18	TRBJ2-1	CASSQSGLAENEQFF	TGTGCCAGCTCACAGTCGGGACTAGCGGAGAATGAGCAGTTCTTC
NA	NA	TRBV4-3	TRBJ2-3	CASSQVQGRTDTQYF	TGCGCCAGCAGCCAAGTGCAGGGGAGGACAGATACGCAGTATTTT
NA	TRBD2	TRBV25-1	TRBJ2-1	CASSARGRAHNEQFF	TGTGCCAGCAGTGCACGAGGGAGGGCCCACAATGAGCAGTTCTTC
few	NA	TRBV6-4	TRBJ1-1	CASRAALNTEAFF	TGTGCCAGCCGGGCAGCCTTGAACACTGAAGCTTTCTTT
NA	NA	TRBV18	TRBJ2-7	CASSPPSSYEQYF	TGTGCCAGCTCACCTCCATCCTCCTACGAGCAGTACTTC
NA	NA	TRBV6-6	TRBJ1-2	CASSYRAGSYGYTF	TGTGCCAGCAGTTACAGGGCAGGGAGCTATGGCTACACCTTC
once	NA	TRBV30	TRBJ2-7	CAWGSTAQYEQYF	TGTGCCTGGGGGTCGACGGCCCAATACGAGCAGTACTTC
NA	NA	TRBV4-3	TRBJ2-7	CASSHTGSYEQYF	TGCGCCAGCAGCCACACAGGATCCTACGAGCAGTACTTC
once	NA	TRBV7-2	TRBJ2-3	CASSRLAGDTQYF	TGTGCCAGCAGCCGCCTGGCTGGAGATACGCAGTATTTT
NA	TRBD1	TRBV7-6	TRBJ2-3	CASSETGARADTQYF	TGTGCCAGCAGCGAGACAGGGGCTCGGGCAGATACGCAGTATTTT
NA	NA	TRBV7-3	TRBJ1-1	CASSLDQGTEAFF	TGTGCCAGCAGCTTAGACCAGGGAACTGAAGCTTTCTTT
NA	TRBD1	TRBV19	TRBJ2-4	CASSILQGAAKNIQYF	TGTGCCAGTAGTATATTACAGGGGGCGGCCAAAAACATTCAGTACTTC
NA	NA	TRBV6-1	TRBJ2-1	CASSGSGVNEQFF	TGTGCCAGCAGTGGGTCAGGGGTGAATGAGCAGTTCTTC
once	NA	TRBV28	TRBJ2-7	CASSLLGSYEQYF	TGTGCCAGCAGTTTACTTGGATCCTACGAGCAGTACTTC
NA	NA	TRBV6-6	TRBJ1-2	CATIDRTAFNYGYTF	TGTGCCACCATAGATCGGACAGCCTTTAACTATGGCTACACCTTC
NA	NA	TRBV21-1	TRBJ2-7	CASSKVEGGTGTFYEQYF	TGTGCCAGCAGCAAAGTTGAAGGGGGGACAGGAACCTTCTACGAGCAGTACTTC
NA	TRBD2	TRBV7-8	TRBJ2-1	CASSLAPSGGGYNEQFF	TGTGCCAGCAGCTTAGCCCCTAGCGGGGGGGGCTACAATGAGCAGTTCTTC